These 2 T cell receptor delta chains were sequenced from one sample in a study of γδ T cells in repeated Plasmodium falciparum infection. TCRdb re-identified clones in the multiplex PCR reads via CATT. The sample lists around 86,000 delta-chain clones, roughly 1.4% occurring once. Bulk repertoires came from Vgamma9/Vdelta2+ or Vdelta2-negative gammadelta T cells flow-sorted from PBMC. Input material: gamma-delta T cells from blood. The receptors originated from a pool of human donors (malaria-infected and uninfected, not separated).

This clone has more than one count but fewer than ten. TCRdb's listed protein matches a much larger clone and diverges from this DNA's translation at residue 20, likely through a read error; the protein shown comes from the DNA. The rearrangement links TRDV1 to TRDJ1; 12 nucleotides agree with TRDD3. The J gene, missing from TCRdb, was assigned here through DNA to germline matching. The CDR3 has 24 amino acids. Germline V gene sequence: CDR1 TSWWSYY, CDR2 QGS. In DNA, the CDR3 is TGTGCTCTTTTCCCTTGGCCTTCCTACTGGTGGAGACTCCTGGGGGATACGGCCACCAATAAACTCATCTTT. Protein: CALFPWPSYWWRLLGDTATNKLIF.

This clone was detected a few times. Only one base separates this from a far larger clonotype, so it likely reflects a read error. The sample has other DNA sequences that encode this CDR3 too. The chain joins TRDV2 to TRDJ1, with D maybe TRDD3 (6 bases). Germline CDR1 GEAIGNYY, CDR2 EKD. This CDR3 contains 14 residues. The CDR3 DNA is TGCGCCTGTGACACCCTACTGGGTACCGATAAACTCATCTTT. This sequence encodes CACDTLLGTDKLIF.